This is a list of T cell receptor beta chains from one sample in a study of T cells after posttransplantation cyclophosphamide. Here immunoSEQ multiplex PCR was the method, and the copy in TCRdb shows in-frame clones only, minus some. The table includes 11,000 or so clones, over 2% detected once. This sample comprised PBMCs, obtained after allogeneic stem cell transplant with posttransplant cyclophosphamide. The receptors come from a male patient between 25 and 40 years old who received an allogeneic stem cell transplant from a related donor, was CMV-positive, and had no GVHD. Part of the T cells may come from the graft donor. CDR3s include the opening cysteine and the closing phenylalanine or tryptophan. Fields, in order: V gene, D gene, clone size, J gene, CDR3 DNA, CDR3 protein. D genes are given only for firm matches. Expanded clones get a size class; other rows say once, few or many, or leave the size out.

TRBV28	TRBD1	few	TRBJ1-3	TGTGCCAGCATCGGCAGGGGGTCCGGAAACACCATATATTTT	CASIGRGSGNTIYF
TRBV14	.	.	TRBJ2-1	TGTGCCAGCAGCCAAGATTGGCTAGCCTCCTACAATGAGCAGTTCTTC	CASSQDWLASYNEQFF
TRBV6-5	.	few	TRBJ2-7	TGTGCCAGCAGTTACTCCCGGCAGGGCTACGAGCAGTACTTC	CASSYSRQGYEQYF
TRBV5-1	TRBD2	few	TRBJ2-5	TGCGCCAGCAGCGAAGGCGGGAGGTCAGGGGAGACCCAGTACTTC	CASSEGGRSGETQYF
TRBV5-5	.	few	TRBJ2-5	TGTGCCAGCAGACGGGACTGGCTATACCAAGAGACCCAGTACTTC	CASRRDWLYQETQYF
TRBV7-2	.	few	TRBJ1-5	TGTGCCAGCAGCCCTTTCGAGCAGCCCCAGCATTTT	CASSPFEQPQHF
TRBV27	.	.	TRBJ2-2	TGTGCCAGCAGTTGGGGCCTCACCGGGGAGCTGTTTTTT	CASSWGLTGELFF
TRBV11-2	TRBD2	.	TRBJ2-3	TGTGCCAGCAGCTTAACTAGCGGGGGGGTAGATACGCAGTATTTT	CASSLTSGGVDTQYF
TRBV7-9	.	few	TRBJ2-2	TGTGCCAGCAGCCGGGGACAGAACACCGGGGAGCTGTTTTTT	CASSRGQNTGELFF
TRBV7-6	.	few	TRBJ2-7	TGTGCCAGCAGCTTAGGCTTCACTTACGAGCAGTACTTC	CASSLGFTYEQYF
TRBV10-1	.	.	TRBJ2-5	TGCGCCAGCATCATCGGGGGGCGACAAGAGACCCAGTACTTC	CASIIGGRQETQYF
TRBV7-9	TRBD2	few	TRBJ2-5	TGTGCCAGCAGCAGCCCCCTCCCGGCTAGCGGGGGGACCCAGTACTTC	CASSSPLPASGGTQYF
TRBV5-1	TRBD2	.	TRBJ2-1	TGCGCCAGCAGCTTGGGGTCCCCACGGGGGGGCGAGCAGTTCTTC	CASSLGSPRGGEQFF
TRBV7-9	TRBD2	.	TRBJ2-7	TGTGCCAGCGAACTAGCGGGAGCGGAAGAGCAGTACTTC	CASELAGAEEQYF
TRBV2	TRBD1	.	TRBJ2-7	TGTGCCAGCAGTAACGACAGGGGGCCAGACGAGCAGTACTTC	CASSNDRGPDEQYF
TRBV5-1	.	few	TRBJ2-7	TGCGCCAGCAGCTTGTTTTCGGGTCCATCCTACGAGCAGTACTTC	CASSLFSGPSYEQYF
TRBV10-3	.	.	TRBJ1-6	TGTGCCATCAGCCCCACAGAGAATTCACCCCTCCACTTT	CAISPTENSPLHF
TRBV18	TRBD1	few	TRBJ1-5	TGTGCCAGCTCACCGGGGACAGGGGATCGTAATCAGCCCCAGCATTTT	CASSPGTGDRNQPQHF
TRBV18	.	.	TRBJ1-4	TGTGCCAGCTCACTAACCGGGACAATCGAGGAAAAACTGTTTTTT	CASSLTGTIEEKLFF
TRBV7-8	.	.	TRBJ2-7	TGTGCCAGCAGCTTCCACTCAGGATCTTACGAGCAGTACTTC	CASSFHSGSYEQYF
TRBV28	.	.	TRBJ2-3	TGTGCCAGCACCCAACGTAGGGCGGGGTGGGATACGCAGTATTTT	CASTQRRAGWDTQYF
TRBV11-2	.	.	TRBJ1-1	TGTGCCAGCAGCTTAGATCACATGAACACTGAAGCTTTCTTT	CASSLDHMNTEAFF
TRBV15	.	few	TRBJ2-3	TGTGCCACCAGCACAAGGGGGGCTAGCGGTAGCACAGATACGCAGTATTTT	CATSTRGASGSTDTQYF
TRBV6-5	TRBD2	.	TRBJ2-7	TGTGCCAGCAGTCCCCTAGCGGGAGGCGACGAGCAGTACTTC	CASSPLAGGDEQYF
TRBV10-1	.	.	TRBJ2-5	TGCGCCAGCAGTGACGACTACACCCAAGAGACCCAGTACTTC	CASSDDYTQETQYF
TRBV28	TRBD2	.	TRBJ2-1	TGTGCCAGCAGTAGAGTTAGCGGGAGGGCCAATGAGCAGTTCTTC	CASSRVSGRANEQFF
TRBV5-4	TRBD1	few	TRBJ2-7	TGTGCCAGCAGCTTGGCCCCCGGGACAGGGCCTCGGGAGCAGTACTTC	CASSLAPGTGPREQYF
TRBV18	TRBD1	.	TRBJ2-7	TGTGCCAGCTCACCAAGGGACAGGTCCTACGAGCAGTACTTC	CASSPRDRSYEQYF
TRBV7-9	.	.	TRBJ1-1	TGTGCCAGCAGCTTCCGGGGGGCAAGGACTGAAGCTTTCTTT	CASSFRGARTEAFF
TRBV18	.	.	TRBJ2-6	TGTGCCAGCTCTTACTCGGGCTCTGGGGCCAACGTCCTGACTTTC	CASSYSGSGANVLTF
TRBV9	.	few	TRBJ1-6	TGTGCCAGCAGCGGAGGGAGAGACTCACCCCTCCACTTT	CASSGGRDSPLHF
TRBV7-6	.	few	TRBJ2-3	TGTGCCAGCAGCCTCTGGTCAGCGGGCGGGCGAGATACGCAGTATTTT	CASSLWSAGGRDTQYF
TRBV29-1	TRBD1	few	TRBJ2-7	TGCAGCGTTGTATCAGGGGGTCTTGGCGAGCAGTACTTC	CSVVSGGLGEQYF